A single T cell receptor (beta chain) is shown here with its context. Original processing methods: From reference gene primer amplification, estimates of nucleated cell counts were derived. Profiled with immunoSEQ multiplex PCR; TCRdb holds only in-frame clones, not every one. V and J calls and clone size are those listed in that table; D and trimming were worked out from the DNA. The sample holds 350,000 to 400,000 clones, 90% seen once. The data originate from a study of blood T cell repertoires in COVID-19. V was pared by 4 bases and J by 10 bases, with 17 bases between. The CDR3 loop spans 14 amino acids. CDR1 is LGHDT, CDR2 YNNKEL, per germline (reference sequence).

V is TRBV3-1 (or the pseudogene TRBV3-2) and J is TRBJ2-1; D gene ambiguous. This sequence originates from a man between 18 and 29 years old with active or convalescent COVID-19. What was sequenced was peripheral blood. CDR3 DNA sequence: TGTGCCAGCAGCCGAAAAACAGATCGACCGGAGCAGTTCTTC. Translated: CASSRKTDRPEQFF.